This TCR beta chain was identified in a study of T cell responses to AZD1222 COVID-19 vaccine. Findings of the study overall: White British ancestry dominated among donors, who included more females, and clonal diversity was possibly underestimated.

About this clone: Its matching antigen is unknown.

CDR3 size: 18 residues. Trimming left V 0 bases short and J 0 bases short, with 13 bases between. Germline loops: CDR1 SGHKS, CDR2 YYEKEE (reference sequence). This table comes from immunoSEQ multiplex PCR, and its TCRdb copy is limited to in-frame clones, with some not included. The sample includes roughly 77,000 clones, 90% to 95% of them seen just once. This receptor was identified in an adult in good health. V usage is TRBV5-5 and J usage is TRBJ1-6; possible D gene TRBD1, 5 bases. The source material was peripheral blood, sampled on day 0 of MenACWY control vaccination. CDR3 amino acids: CASSLGTPQSSYNSPLHF. CDR3 in DNA: TGTGCCAGCAGCTTGGGGACACCCCAGAGCTCCTATAATTCACCCCTCCACTTT.